The clone carrying this T cell receptor (beta chain) was seen just once. The source of the sample is a study of CD8+ T cells in alopecia areata. This CDR3 contains 12 residues. The germline V gene encodes CDR1 SGHNT and CDR2 YYREEE (reference sequence). The V and J ends lost 9 bases and 6 bases, in that order; junction bases with no gene match: 4. Extraction and reverse transcription of RNA yielded cDNA as the sequencing template. TCRdb's copy holds only in-frame clones and misses some; the assay was immunoSEQ multiplex PCR. The sample lists some 150,000 clones, roughly 62% occurring once. The TCR comes from a human donor with alopecia areata. Source: CD4+ T cells sorted from blood, taken at week 0. V is TRBV5-4 and J is TRBJ2-2, with TRBD1 matching 8 bases. CDR3 loop: CAIRTGSGELFF. Here the CDR3 DNA reads TGTGCCATCAGGACAGGGTCCGGGGAGCTGTTTTTT.